This is a list of T cell receptor beta chains from one sample in a study of identical twins. TCRdb passed the 5' RACE reads through MiXCR, listing each CDR3 protein once. The data show 500,000 or so distinct CDR3 sequences, roughly a fifth seen once. These same records also appear under a second study, on T cells expressing NK-cell markers.

The sample taken for sequencing was CD4+ T cells sorted from blood. The receptors derive from a woman younger than 30 in good health. CDR3s include the opening cysteine and the closing phenylalanine or tryptophan. D genes are given only for firm matches. Clone size is given for some rows only: seen once, a few or many times, or a class if the clone is expanded.

j_gene: TRBJ1-3; abundance: .; d_gene: .; v_gene: TRBV12-3/TRBV12-4; CDR3nt: TGTGCCAGCAGTCCCTCCGGCCCTGGAAACACCATATATTTT; CDR3aa: CASSPSGPGNTIYF
j_gene: TRBJ2-1; abundance: few; d_gene: TRBD2; v_gene: TRBV10-3; CDR3nt: TGTGCCATCAGTGAGCGGGAGGGGACTAGCGGGAGCAATGAGCAGTTCTTC; CDR3aa: CAISEREGTSGSNEQFF
j_gene: TRBJ2-1; abundance: .; d_gene: .; v_gene: TRBV18; CDR3nt: TGTGCCAGCTCGTCGCTATCAAGCAATGAGCAGTTCTTC; CDR3aa: CASSSLSSNEQFF
j_gene: TRBJ2-1; abundance: few; d_gene: .; v_gene: TRBV7-9; CDR3nt: TGTGCCAGCAGCTTAGGGACCCCCCCCTACAATGAGCAGTTCTTC; CDR3aa: CASSLGTPPYNEQFF
j_gene: TRBJ1-2; abundance: .; d_gene: .; v_gene: TRBV20-1; CDR3nt: TGCAGTGCTAGTCAGAGGGCTTCCTATGGCTACACCTTC; CDR3aa: CSASQRASYGYTF
j_gene: TRBJ2-1; abundance: few; d_gene: .; v_gene: TRBV12-3/TRBV12-4; CDR3nt: TGTGCCAGCAGGGACTACCCCCAAGTAGATGAGCAGTTCTTC; CDR3aa: CASRDYPQVDEQFF
j_gene: TRBJ1-4; abundance: few; d_gene: TRBD1; v_gene: TRBV10-3; CDR3nt: TGTGCCATCAGTGAGTCGCCGGGACAGCCTGAAAAACTGTTTTTT; CDR3aa: CAISESPGQPEKLFF
j_gene: TRBJ2-1; abundance: .; d_gene: .; v_gene: TRBV10-3; CDR3nt: TGTGCCATCAGTGAGTGGGGGCAGGACAATGAGCAGTTCTTC; CDR3aa: CAISEWGQDNEQFF
j_gene: TRBJ2-3; abundance: .; d_gene: .; v_gene: TRBV5-1; CDR3nt: TGCGCCAGCAGTATCACCCAGAGCACAGATACGCAGTATTTT; CDR3aa: CASSITQSTDTQYF
j_gene: TRBJ1-2; abundance: .; d_gene: TRBD1; v_gene: TRBV18; CDR3nt: TGTGCCAGCACCCGGGACAGGGTAAACTATGGCTACACCTTC; CDR3aa: CASTRDRVNYGYTF
j_gene: TRBJ2-7; abundance: few; d_gene: TRBD1; v_gene: TRBV12-3/TRBV12-4; CDR3nt: TGTGCCAGCAGCTCCCGGGACAGGGATAGCTACGAGCAGTACTTC; CDR3aa: CASSSRDRDSYEQYF
j_gene: TRBJ2-3; abundance: .; d_gene: TRBD1; v_gene: TRBV14; CDR3nt: TGTGCCAGCGAACAGGGGGCTTCGGGTACGCAGTATTTT; CDR3aa: CASEQGASGTQYF
j_gene: TRBJ1-2; abundance: few; d_gene: .; v_gene: TRBV29-1; CDR3nt: TGCAGCGTTGATTCCCACAGACGCTATGGCTACACCTTC; CDR3aa: CSVDSHRRYGYTF
j_gene: TRBJ2-1; abundance: .; d_gene: .; v_gene: TRBV20-1; CDR3nt: TGCAGTGCCCAGAATTACAATGAGCAGTTCTTC; CDR3aa: CSAQNYNEQFF
j_gene: TRBJ1-6; abundance: few; d_gene: .; v_gene: TRBV2; CDR3nt: TGTGCCAGCAGAGGACTTAATTCACCCCTCCACTTT; CDR3aa: CASRGLNSPLHF
j_gene: TRBJ1-1; abundance: few; d_gene: .; v_gene: TRBV6-5; CDR3nt: TGTGCCAGCAGTTACTGGTCAGGGGACACTGAAGCTTTCTTT; CDR3aa: CASSYWSGDTEAFF
j_gene: TRBJ2-1; abundance: few; d_gene: TRBD2; v_gene: TRBV11-2; CDR3nt: TGTGCCAGCAGCTTCATCCTAGCGGGAGTCTGGGATGAGCAGTTCTTC; CDR3aa: CASSFILAGVWDEQFF
j_gene: TRBJ1-1; abundance: few; d_gene: TRBD1; v_gene: TRBV12-3/TRBV12-4; CDR3nt: TGTGCCAGCAGTTTAGTTCAGGGGGTGGTGAACACTGAAGCTTTCTTT; CDR3aa: CASSLVQGVVNTEAFF
j_gene: TRBJ1-2; abundance: .; d_gene: TRBD1; v_gene: TRBV4-2; CDR3nt: TGTGCCAGCAGCCAAGTCGACAGGGCGGATGGCTACACCTTC; CDR3aa: CASSQVDRADGYTF
j_gene: TRBJ1-6; abundance: few; d_gene: .; v_gene: TRBV12-3/TRBV12-4; CDR3nt: TGTGCCAGCAGTTTATCCCTTACGAGGTCACCCCTCCACTTT; CDR3aa: CASSLSLTRSPLHF
j_gene: TRBJ2-7; abundance: many; d_gene: .; v_gene: TRBV15; CDR3nt: TGTGCCACCAGCAGAGATCTGGAGCAGTACTTC; CDR3aa: CATSRDLEQYF
j_gene: TRBJ2-1; abundance: .; d_gene: TRBD2; v_gene: TRBV9; CDR3nt: TGTGCCAGCAGCGTAGAAGGTACTAGCGGGAGGCGAAATGAGCAGTTCTTC; CDR3aa: CASSVEGTSGRRNEQFF
j_gene: TRBJ2-7; abundance: few; d_gene: .; v_gene: TRBV10-3; CDR3nt: TGTGCCATCAGGACGGAAGGGGAAGAGCAGTACTTC; CDR3aa: CAIRTEGEEQYF
j_gene: TRBJ1-6; abundance: .; d_gene: TRBD1; v_gene: TRBV5-1; CDR3nt: TGCGCCAGCTCGGATGGACAGGGGAGTTCACCCCTCCACTTT; CDR3aa: CASSDGQGSSPLHF
j_gene: TRBJ2-2; abundance: many; d_gene: .; v_gene: TRBV14; CDR3nt: TGTGCCAGCAGCCACAGGGCGGCCGGGGAGCTGTTTTTT; CDR3aa: CASSHRAAGELFF
j_gene: TRBJ2-5; abundance: .; d_gene: .; v_gene: TRBV20-1; CDR3nt: TGCAGTGCTAGAGTCGAGATCGGGGAGACCCAGTACTTC; CDR3aa: CSARVEIGETQYF
j_gene: TRBJ2-5; abundance: .; d_gene: TRBD1; v_gene: TRBV6-1; CDR3nt: TGTGCCAGCAGTGCGCAGGGGGCAATGGGAAAAGAGACCCAGTACTTC; CDR3aa: CASSAQGAMGKETQYF
j_gene: TRBJ2-3; abundance: few; d_gene: .; v_gene: TRBV5-1; CDR3nt: TGCGCCAGCAGCTTGGGGGACTCCGGCACAGATACGCAGTATTTT; CDR3aa: CASSLGDSGTDTQYF
j_gene: TRBJ2-1; abundance: few; d_gene: TRBD2; v_gene: TRBV20-1; CDR3nt: TGCAGTCCCCGTCGGGCTAGCGGGATTAATGAGCAGTTCTTC; CDR3aa: CSPRRASGINEQFF
j_gene: TRBJ1-1; abundance: .; d_gene: .; v_gene: TRBV5-6; CDR3nt: TGTGCCAGCAGCTTGGAGGGACAAACGACCGAAGCTTTCTTT; CDR3aa: CASSLEGQTTEAFF
j_gene: TRBJ2-7; abundance: .; d_gene: TRBD2; v_gene: TRBV4-1; CDR3nt: TGCGCCAGCAGCCTCCGTCCTCCTCGACTAGCGTTGAAGGACGAGCAGTACTTC; CDR3aa: CASSLRPPRLALKDEQYF
j_gene: TRBJ2-7; abundance: few; d_gene: TRBD2; v_gene: TRBV5-5; CDR3nt: TGTGCCAGCACCTGGGGACTAGCGGGCTTCTACGAGCAGTACTTC; CDR3aa: CASTWGLAGFYEQYF
j_gene: TRBJ2-1; abundance: .; d_gene: .; v_gene: TRBV29-1; CDR3nt: TGCAGCGCGCTGGAAAGCTCCTACAATGAGCAGTTCTTC; CDR3aa: CSALESSYNEQFF
j_gene: TRBJ2-3; abundance: few; d_gene: TRBD2; v_gene: TRBV5-1; CDR3nt: TGCGCCAGCAGGGGTAGCGGGGGTAACACAGATACGCAGTATTTT; CDR3aa: CASRGSGGNTDTQYF
j_gene: TRBJ1-1; abundance: .; d_gene: .; v_gene: TRBV18; CDR3nt: TGTGCCAGCTGCTACAGTGAAGGCACTGAAGCTTTCTTT; CDR3aa: CASCYSEGTEAFF
j_gene: TRBJ2-3; abundance: many; d_gene: .; v_gene: TRBV7-9; CDR3nt: TGTGCCAGCAGCGACACAGATACGCAGTATTTT; CDR3aa: CASSDTDTQYF
j_gene: TRBJ2-5; abundance: few; d_gene: TRBD2; v_gene: TRBV9; CDR3nt: TGTGCCAGCAGTCAACGGGGACTAGCGGGAGAAGAGACCCAGTACTTC; CDR3aa: CASSQRGLAGEETQYF
j_gene: TRBJ2-7; abundance: .; d_gene: .; v_gene: TRBV5-1; CDR3nt: TGCGCCAGCAGCTCTGGACAGATGAACGAGCAGTACTTC; CDR3aa: CASSSGQMNEQYF
j_gene: TRBJ1-2; abundance: few; d_gene: .; v_gene: TRBV6-1; CDR3nt: TGTGCCAGCAGCCCGGAGAGGGACGGCCCGGGTGGCTACACCTTC; CDR3aa: CASSPERDGPGGYTF
j_gene: TRBJ2-4; abundance: few; d_gene: TRBD2; v_gene: TRBV29-1; CDR3nt: TGCAGCGTTGTCCCGGGACTAGCGGGAGGGGTTGGAAACATTCAGTACTTC; CDR3aa: CSVVPGLAGGVGNIQYF
j_gene: TRBJ2-1; abundance: .; d_gene: TRBD2; v_gene: TRBV29-1; CDR3nt: TGCAGCGTTGGACGACGTCGACTAGCCGTCAAGGAGCAGTTCTTC; CDR3aa: CSVGRRRLAVKEQFF
j_gene: TRBJ2-7; abundance: .; d_gene: .; v_gene: TRBV12-3/TRBV12-4; CDR3nt: TGTGCCAGCAGTTTAGAGGTTTGGGGGAGCTCCTACGAGCAGTACTTC; CDR3aa: CASSLEVWGSSYEQYF
j_gene: TRBJ2-7; abundance: .; d_gene: .; v_gene: TRBV20-1; CDR3nt: TGCAGTGCTAGTTTCGGTCAGCTCTCCTACGAGCAGTACTTC; CDR3aa: CSASFGQLSYEQYF
j_gene: TRBJ2-1; abundance: few; d_gene: .; v_gene: TRBV4-3; CDR3nt: TGCGCCAGCAGCCAAGTGGGGACCAATGAGCAGTTCTTC; CDR3aa: CASSQVGTNEQFF
j_gene: TRBJ1-1; abundance: .; d_gene: TRBD1; v_gene: TRBV29-1; CDR3nt: TGCAGCGTTGCCCCCGGGACAGGGAACACTGAAGCTTTCTTT; CDR3aa: CSVAPGTGNTEAFF